Below, 24 T cell receptor beta chains from the same sample are listed, as sequenced in a study of T cell responses to AZD1222 COVID-19 vaccine. TCRdb's table, derived via immunoSEQ multiplex PCR, lists solely in-frame clones and lacks some. The data contain 200,000 or so clones, around 93% of them singletons. The sequencing here drew on peripheral blood, taken on day 0 of AZD1222 vaccination. The source is an adult in good health.

The J gene is TRBJ2-5, the V gene TRBV5-8; D is tentatively TRBD1 or TRBD2 (5 bases each). The CDR3 is 15 amino acids. Trimming removed 4 bases at V and 7 bases at J, with 20 bases between. In germline, CDR1 is SGHTS, CDR2 YDEGEE. CDR3 amino acids: CASSPSGHPRGTQYF. The CDR3 DNA follows: TGTGCCAGCAGCCCCTCGGGGCACCCCAGAGGGACCCAGTACTTC. Based on the CDR3 plus reference TRBV5-8 and TRBJ2-5, the full variable domain is EAGVTQSPTHLIKTRGQQATLRCSPISGHTSVYWYQQALGLGLQFLLWYDEGEERNRGNFPPRFSGRQFPNYSSELNVNALELEDSALYLCASSPSGHPRGTQYFGPGTRLLVL.

The chain links TRBV20-1 to TRBJ1-2; TRBD1 might be the D (6 bases). The CDR3 sequence is 13 residues long. The germline V gene encodes CDR1 DFQATT and CDR2 SNEGSKA (reference sequence). Trimming removed 3 bases from V and 5 bases from J, with 13 bases in between. In nucleotides, the CDR3 is TGCAGTGCTAGTGCGGACAGCAGTTATGGCTACACCTTC. Its protein is CSASADSSYGYTF.

V is TRBV29-1 and J is TRBJ1-3; 7 nucleotides agree with TRBD1. From germline, CDR1 is SQVTM and CDR2 ANQGSEA. Trimming took 5 bases from V and 4 from J; bases not matched to a gene: 5. The CDR3 extends over 13 amino acids. The CDR3, as DNA: TGCAGCGTTCAAACAGGGGAAGGAAACACCATATATTTT. Translating it yields CSVQTGEGNTIYF.

V gene TRBV14 combines with J gene TRBJ2-7; TRBD1 is a possible D gene (5 bases). The CDR3 loop spans 14 amino acids. V dropped 4 bases and J dropped 0 bases, with 10 bases sitting between them. Looked up from germline, CDR1 is SGHDN and CDR2 is FVKESK. In DNA form, the CDR3 reads TGTGCCAGCAGCCCCCAGCAGGGCTCCTACGAGCAGTACTTC. It yields the protein CASSPQQGSYEQYF.

The rearrangement links TRBV19 to TRBJ2-7; 12 positions agree with TRBD2. CDR1 is LNHDA and CDR2 is SQIVND in the germline V gene (reference sequence). Trimming at V came to 6 bases and at J to 1 base, leaving 7 bases not matched to a gene. The CDR3 is 16 residues long. The CDR3 spells CASSSTSGSGSYEQYF. The CDR3 DNA follows: TGTGCCAGTAGCTCGACTAGCGGGAGTGGTTCCTACGAGCAGTACTTC.

The chain recombines TRBV4-1 with TRBJ2-7; no reliable D call. The ends were cut back, 1 base at V and 3 bases at J, with 7 bases in the middle. Germline CDR1 reads MGHRA; CDR2 reads YSYEKL. This CDR3 region has 13 residues. CDR3 protein: CASSQGPGYEQYF. CDR3 coding DNA: TGCGCCAGCAGCCAAGGGCCGGGCTACGAGCAGTACTTC.

The J gene is TRBJ1-2, the V gene TRBV30, with D uncertain. The CDR3 is 13 amino acids. Germline values: CDR1 GTSNPN, CDR2 SVGIG (reference sequence). Trimming took 0 bases from V and 1 from J, leaving 6 bases between them. In nucleotides, the CDR3 is TGTGCCTGGAGTGTACGAGTTAACTATGGCTACACCTTC. It codes for CAWSVRVNYGYTF.

The chain has TRBV5-1 and TRBJ1-6, with D unclear. V was trimmed by 3 bases and J by 1 base, leaving 17 bases between them. CDR3 length equals 18 residues. CDR1 and CDR2 from the germline V gene are SGHRS and YFSETQ. The CDR3 DNA follows: TGCGCCAGCAGCTCCGCGGCGGTCGGGAGTTCCTATAATTCACCCCTCCACTTT. It encodes CASSSAAVGSSYNSPLHF.

CDR3 sequence (DNA): TGCAGCGTTGGACTCCTGGGGGCTTCCTACGAGCAGTACTTC. Translated, it gives CSVGLLGASYEQYF. The V call is TRBV29-1, the J call TRBJ2-7, with TRBD1 as a possible D gene (6 bases). This CDR3 is 14 amino acids long. From germline, CDR1 is SQVTM and CDR2 ANQGSEA. Trimming took 4 bases from V and 1 from J, leaving 14 bases between them.

V and J are TRBV10-3 and TRBJ2-7, with D possibly TRBD1 on 5 matching bases. Between the trimmed V and J ends, which lost 4 bases and 4 bases, there was a span of 11 bases. Per germline, CDR1 ENHRY and CDR2 SYGVKD. This CDR3 has 13 residues. The CDR3 region has the DNA TGTGCCATCAGTGTCAGGGTATCATACGAGCAGTACTTC. Translation gives CAISVRVSYEQYF.

The chain joins TRBV28 to TRBJ1-5; perhaps TRBD1 as D (6 bases). V was shortened by 4 bases and J by 6 bases, with 16 bases between the two germline ends. Germline-derived CDR1 and CDR2 are MDHEN and SYDVKM. The CDR3 runs 15 residues. The CDR3 protein is CASSWNRALTQPQHF. The DNA of the CDR3 is TGTGCCAGCAGTTGGAACAGGGCCCTCACTCAGCCCCAGCATTTT. Full variable domain (missing parts from reference TRBV28 and TRBJ1-5): DVKVTQSSRYLVKRTGEKVFLECVQDMDHENMFWYRQDPGLGLRLIYFSYDVKMKEKGDIPEGYSVSREKKERFSLILESASTNQTSMYLCASSWNRALTQPQHFGDGTRLSIL.

V is TRBV28 and J is TRBJ1-2; TRBD1 is a possible D gene (5 bases). Trimming took off 6 bases at V and 9 bases at J, with 11 bases between the two ends. The CDR3 has 11 residues. Germline-derived CDR1 and CDR2 are MDHEN and SYDVKM. Here the CDR3 DNA reads TGTGCCAGCAGAGGGGCAGGCCGCTACACCTTC. This translates into CASRGAGRYTF.

This chain uses TRBV4-3 with TRBJ1-3; D unresolved. Germline V gene sequence: CDR1 LGHNA, CDR2 YSLEER. This CDR3 region has 13 residues. V lost 10 bases and J lost 3, with 13 bases in between. The CDR3 region has the DNA TGCGCCACTACGCCGGGAAGTGGAAACACCATATATTTT. Translated, it gives CATTPGSGNTIYF.

The chain carries TRBV27 and TRBJ1-1; D might be TRBD1 (5 bases). With 3 bases removed from V and 3 bases from J, the gap between germline ends came to 14 bases. Germline assignment: CDR1 MNHEY and CDR2 SMNVEV (reference sequence). This CDR3 has 15 amino acids. In nucleotides, the CDR3 is TGTGCCAGCAGTTTGGGGGAGTGGGGATACACTGAAGCTTTCTTT. This gives the protein CASSLGEWGYTEAFF.

This chain connects TRBV13 to TRBJ2-7; TRBD2 matches at 12 bases. The CDR3 spans 14 residues. V shed 5 bases and J 3 bases; nucleotides not matched to a gene: 2. CDR1 and CDR2 (germline): PRHDT, FYEKMQ (reference sequence). The DNA of the CDR3 is TGTGCCAGCAGCGGGGGACTAGCGGGCTACGAGCAGTACTTC. It is translated as CASSGGLAGYEQYF. The full variable domain, with the rest looked up from reference TRBV13 and TRBJ2-7, is AAGVIQSPRHLIKEKRETATLKCYPIPRHDTVYWYQQGPGQDPQFLISFYEKMQSDKGSIPDRFSAQQFSDYHSELNMSSLELGDSALYFCASSGGLAGYEQYFGPGTRLTVT.

The chain has TRBV5-1 and TRBJ2-2; the match to TRBD2 covers 9 bases. V was clipped by 3 bases and J by 4 bases; unmatched bases: 4. Germline assignment: CDR1 SGHRS and CDR2 YFSETQ. The CDR3 runs 15 residues. The CDR3 DNA sequence: TGCGCCAGCAGCTCCCGACTAGCGGCCACCGGGGAGCTGTTTTTT. Its translation is CASSSRLAATGELFF.

As for this clone: This sample includes further DNA sequences coding for the same CDR3. The chain uses TRBV28 and TRBJ1-1, with D unresolved. Germline values: CDR1 MDHEN, CDR2 SYDVKM. The CDR3 runs to 13 residues. Trimming removed 5 bases at V and 2 bases at J, with 9 bases between. The CDR3: CASSLVRNTEAFF. For the CDR3, the DNA is TGTGCCAGCAGTCTCGTCCGAAACACTGAAGCTTTCTTT.

This chain uses TRBV9 with TRBJ2-3, with D hard to call. V lost 0 bases, J lost 0 bases, and 8 bases lay in between. This CDR3 is 15 amino acids long. Germline CDR1 is SGDLS and CDR2 is YYNGEE. The CDR3 DNA sequence: TGTGCCAGCAGCGTAGTGGGCTCCAGCACAGATACGCAGTATTTT. Amino acids: CASSVVGSSTDTQYF.

This rearrangement joins TRBV5-4 to TRBJ1-1; no clear D. V gave up 2 bases and J gave up 1 base, with 9 bases separating them. Germline V CDR1 and CDR2: SGHNT, YYREEE (reference sequence). There are 14 residues in the CDR3. The CDR3 is CASSFEGRNTEAFF. The DNA of the CDR3 is TGTGCCAGCAGCTTTGAGGGCCGGAACACTGAAGCTTTCTTT.

The chain combines TRBV5-1 with TRBJ2-3; perhaps D is TRBD1 or TRBD2 (5 bases each). Trimming left V 4 bases short and J 0 bases short, with 18 bases between. CDR1 and CDR2 from the germline V gene are SGHRS and YFSETQ. The CDR3 contains 17 residues. Here the CDR3 reads CASSGSGTRKSTDTQYF. In nucleotides, the CDR3 is TGCGCCAGCAGCGGATCCGGGACCAGAAAAAGCACAGATACGCAGTATTTT.

This CDR3 reads CASSSLAAGVVEQFF. The DNA for the CDR3 is TGTGCCAGCAGTAGCTTAGCAGCGGGAGTAGTTGAGCAGTTCTTC. The chain employs TRBV2 and TRBJ2-1, with TRBD2 identical over 8 bases. Germline CDR1 and CDR2: SNHLY and FYNNEI. CDR3 length: 15 residues. V was pared by 5 bases and J by 9 bases, with 12 bases of the junction left unmatched. Drawing the rest from reference TRBV2 and TRBJ2-1, the complete variable domain is EPEVTQTPSHQVTQMGQEVILRCVPISNHLYFYWYRQILGQKVEFLVSFYNNEISEKSEIFDDQFSVERPDGSNFTLKIRSTKLEDSAMYFCASSSLAAGVVEQFFGPGTRLTVL.

J is TRBJ1-3 and V is TRBV7-5. TRBV7-5 is described as a pseudogene. CDR3 size: 15 residues. The CDR3 reads CARSPRTANGNTIYF. The CDR3 DNA follows: TGTGCCAGAAGCCCCCGAACAGCGAATGGAAACACCATATATTTT.

The rearrangement links TRBV3-1 (or the pseudogene TRBV3-2) to TRBJ2-3; 10 nucleotides match TRBD2. The germline gives CDR1 LGHDT, CDR2 YNNKEL (reference sequence). Germline trimming cut 1 base from V and 5 bases from J; bases unmatched to any gene: 0. CDR3 length: 14 amino acids. The CDR3 loop reads CASSQGLAGDTQYF. The CDR3 nucleotides read TGTGCCAGCAGCCAAGGACTAGCGGGAGATACGCAGTATTTT.

This chain links TRBV28 with TRBJ1-4, with 9 bases fitting TRBD1. V was pared by 3 bases and J by 5 bases, with 4 bases of the junction left unmatched. This CDR3 spans 15 amino acids. The germline V gene encodes CDR1 MDHEN and CDR2 SYDVKM. In DNA, the CDR3 is TGTGCCAGCAGTTTTACCGGGACAGGGAATGAAAAACTGTTTTTT. Encoded protein: CASSFTGTGNEKLFF.